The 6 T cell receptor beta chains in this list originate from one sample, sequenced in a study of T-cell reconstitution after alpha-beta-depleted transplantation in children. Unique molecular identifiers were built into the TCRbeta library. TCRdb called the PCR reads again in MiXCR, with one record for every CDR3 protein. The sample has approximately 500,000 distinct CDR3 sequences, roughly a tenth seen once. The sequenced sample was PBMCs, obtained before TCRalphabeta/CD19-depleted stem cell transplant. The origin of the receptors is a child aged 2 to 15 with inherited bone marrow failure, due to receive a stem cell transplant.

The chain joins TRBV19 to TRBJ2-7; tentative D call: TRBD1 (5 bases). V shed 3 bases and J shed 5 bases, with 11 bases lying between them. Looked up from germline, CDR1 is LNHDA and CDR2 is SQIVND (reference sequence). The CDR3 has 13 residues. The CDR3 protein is CASSIQGSDEQYF. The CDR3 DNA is TGTGCCAGTAGTATCCAGGGAAGCGACGAGCAGTACTTC.

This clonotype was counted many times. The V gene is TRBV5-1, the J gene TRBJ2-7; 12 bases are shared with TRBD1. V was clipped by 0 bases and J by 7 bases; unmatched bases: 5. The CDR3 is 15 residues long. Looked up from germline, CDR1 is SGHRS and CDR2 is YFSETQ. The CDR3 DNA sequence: TGCGCCAGCAGCTTGGGGGACAGGGGGCCTTCGGAGCAGTACTTC. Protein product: CASSLGDRGPSEQYF.

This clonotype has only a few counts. DNA for the CDR3: TGTGCCAGCAGTTACGGGTACTACAGCAATCAGCCCCAGCATTTT. It specifies CASSYGYYSNQPQHF. The chain combines TRBV6-2 or TRBV6-3 with TRBJ1-5, with D unresolved. The CDR3 spans 15 residues. Germline V gene data show CDR1 as MNHEY and CDR2 as SVGEGT. Between the trimmed V and J ends, which lost 2 bases and 1 base, there was a span of 9 bases.

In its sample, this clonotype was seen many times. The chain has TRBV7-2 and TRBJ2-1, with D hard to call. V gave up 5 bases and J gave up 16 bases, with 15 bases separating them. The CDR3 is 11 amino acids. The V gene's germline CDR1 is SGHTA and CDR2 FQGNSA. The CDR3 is CASSIYVPPFF. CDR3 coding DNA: TGTGCCAGCAGCATCTATGTCCCCCCCTTCTTC.

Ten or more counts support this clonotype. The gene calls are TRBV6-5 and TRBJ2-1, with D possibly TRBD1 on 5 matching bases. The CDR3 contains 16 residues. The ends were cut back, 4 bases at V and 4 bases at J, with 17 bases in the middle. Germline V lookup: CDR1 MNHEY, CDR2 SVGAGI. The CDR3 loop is CASSLGRIRQYNEQFF. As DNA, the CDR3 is TGTGCCAGCAGTTTAGGACGCATTCGACAGTACAATGAGCAGTTCTTC.

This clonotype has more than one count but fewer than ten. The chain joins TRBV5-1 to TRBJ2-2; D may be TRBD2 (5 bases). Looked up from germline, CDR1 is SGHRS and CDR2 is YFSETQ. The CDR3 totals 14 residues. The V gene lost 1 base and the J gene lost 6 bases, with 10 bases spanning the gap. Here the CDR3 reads CASSLRSGAGELFF. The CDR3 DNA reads TGCGCCAGCAGCTTGAGGTCCGGGGCCGGGGAGCTGTTTTTT.